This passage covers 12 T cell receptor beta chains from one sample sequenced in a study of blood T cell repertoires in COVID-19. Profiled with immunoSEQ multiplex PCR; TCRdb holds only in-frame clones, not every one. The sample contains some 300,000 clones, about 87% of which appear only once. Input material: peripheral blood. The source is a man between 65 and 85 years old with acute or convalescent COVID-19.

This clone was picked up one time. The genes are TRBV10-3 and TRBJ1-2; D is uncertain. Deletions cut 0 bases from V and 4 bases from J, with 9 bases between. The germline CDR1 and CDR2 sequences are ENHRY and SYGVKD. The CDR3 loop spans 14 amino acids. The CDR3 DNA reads TGTGCCATCAGTGAGTCAGACTCAGCCTATGGCTACACCTTC. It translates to CAISESDSAYGYTF.

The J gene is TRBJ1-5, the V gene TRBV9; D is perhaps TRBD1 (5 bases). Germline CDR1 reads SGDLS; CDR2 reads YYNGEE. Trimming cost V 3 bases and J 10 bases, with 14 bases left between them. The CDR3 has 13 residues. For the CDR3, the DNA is TGTGCCAGCAGCGCAAAAGACAGCTCACCCCAGCATTTT. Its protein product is CASSAKDSSPQHF. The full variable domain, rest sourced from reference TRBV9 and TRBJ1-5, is DSGVTQTPKHLITATGQRVTLRCSPRSGDLSVYWYQQSLDQGLQFLIQYYNGEERAKGNILERFSAQQFPDLHSELNLSSLELGDSALYFCASSAKDSSPQHFGDGTRLSIL.

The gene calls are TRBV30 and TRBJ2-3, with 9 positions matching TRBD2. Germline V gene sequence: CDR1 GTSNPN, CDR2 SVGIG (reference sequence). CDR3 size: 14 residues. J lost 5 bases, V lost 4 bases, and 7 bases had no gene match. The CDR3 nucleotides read TGTGCCTGGACGAGGCGGGGGGGCCGAGATACGCAGTATTTT. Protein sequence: CAWTRRGGRDTQYF. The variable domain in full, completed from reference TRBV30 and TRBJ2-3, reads SQTIHQWPATLVQPVGSPLSLECTVEGTSNPNLYWYRQAAGRGLQLLFYSVGIGQISSEVPQNLSASRPQDRQFILSSKKLLLSDSGFYLCAWTRRGGRDTQYFGPGTRLTVL.

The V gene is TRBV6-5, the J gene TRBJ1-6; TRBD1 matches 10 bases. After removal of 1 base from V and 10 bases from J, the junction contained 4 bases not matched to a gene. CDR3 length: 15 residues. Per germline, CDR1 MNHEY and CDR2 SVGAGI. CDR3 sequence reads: CASSYYGTGESPLHF. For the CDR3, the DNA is TGTGCCAGCAGTTACTACGGGACAGGGGAGTCACCCCTCCACTTT.

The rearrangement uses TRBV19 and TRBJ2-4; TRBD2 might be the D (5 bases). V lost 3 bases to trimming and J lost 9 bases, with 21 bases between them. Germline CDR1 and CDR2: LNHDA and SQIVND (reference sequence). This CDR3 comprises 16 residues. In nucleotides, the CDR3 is TGTGCCAGTAGTATTGCTTTGGTCGGGGTATCGAGCATTCAGTACTTC. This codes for CASSIALVGVSSIQYF.

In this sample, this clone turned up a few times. The CDR3 region has the DNA TGTGCCAGCAGCGGCCGACTATTATTCGAATCGGGCTACACCTTC. This sequence encodes CASSGRLLFESGYTF. This chain links TRBV28 with TRBJ1-2; D is unresolved. Germline V gene data show CDR1 as MDHEN and CDR2 as SYDVKM. The CDR3 loop spans 15 amino acids. Trimming shortened V by 6 bases and J by 8 bases, and 22 bases separated the two germline ends.

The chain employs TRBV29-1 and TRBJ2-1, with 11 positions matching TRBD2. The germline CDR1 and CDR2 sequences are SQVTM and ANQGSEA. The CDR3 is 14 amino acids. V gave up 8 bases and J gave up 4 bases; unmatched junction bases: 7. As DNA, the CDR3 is TGCAGCCTGACCGGGACTAGCGGATACAATGAGCAGTTCTTC. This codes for CSLTGTSGYNEQFF.

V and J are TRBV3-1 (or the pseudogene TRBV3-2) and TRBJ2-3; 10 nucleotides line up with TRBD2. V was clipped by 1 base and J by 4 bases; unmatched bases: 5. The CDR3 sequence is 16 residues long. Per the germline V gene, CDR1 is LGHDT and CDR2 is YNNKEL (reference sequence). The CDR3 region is CASSQVLLAGPDTQYF. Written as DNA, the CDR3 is TGTGCCAGCAGCCAAGTACTACTAGCGGGGCCAGATACGCAGTATTTT.

The CDR3 DNA sequence: TGTGCCAGCAGCCCACGGACAGGGCCTCAGCCCCAGCATTTT. It translates to CASSPRTGPQPQHF. The genes are TRBV28 and TRBJ1-5; 8 nucleotides align to TRBD1. This CDR3 comprises 14 residues. Looked up from germline, CDR1 is MDHEN and CDR2 is SYDVKM. V shed 6 bases and J 6 bases; nucleotides not matched to a gene: 7.

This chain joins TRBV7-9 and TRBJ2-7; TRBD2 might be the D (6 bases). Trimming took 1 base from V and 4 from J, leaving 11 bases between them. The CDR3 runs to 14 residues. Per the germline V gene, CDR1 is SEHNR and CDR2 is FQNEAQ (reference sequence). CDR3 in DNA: TGTGCCAGCAGCTTAGGGAGGGCAGGTTACGAGCAGTACTTC. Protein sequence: CASSLGRAGYEQYF.

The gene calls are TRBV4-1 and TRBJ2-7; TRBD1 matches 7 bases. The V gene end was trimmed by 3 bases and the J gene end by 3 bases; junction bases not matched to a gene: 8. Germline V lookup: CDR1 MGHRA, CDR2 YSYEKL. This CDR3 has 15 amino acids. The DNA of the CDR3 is TGCGCCAGCAGCCATGAACCGAGACAGGGCTACGAGCAGTACTTC. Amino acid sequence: CASSHEPRQGYEQYF.

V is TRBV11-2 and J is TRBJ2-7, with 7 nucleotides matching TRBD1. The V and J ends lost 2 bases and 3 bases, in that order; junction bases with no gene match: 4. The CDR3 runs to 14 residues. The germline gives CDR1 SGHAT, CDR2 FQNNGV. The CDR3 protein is CASSLRAGGYEQYF. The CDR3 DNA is TGTGCCAGCAGCTTACGAGCAGGGGGCTACGAGCAGTACTTC.